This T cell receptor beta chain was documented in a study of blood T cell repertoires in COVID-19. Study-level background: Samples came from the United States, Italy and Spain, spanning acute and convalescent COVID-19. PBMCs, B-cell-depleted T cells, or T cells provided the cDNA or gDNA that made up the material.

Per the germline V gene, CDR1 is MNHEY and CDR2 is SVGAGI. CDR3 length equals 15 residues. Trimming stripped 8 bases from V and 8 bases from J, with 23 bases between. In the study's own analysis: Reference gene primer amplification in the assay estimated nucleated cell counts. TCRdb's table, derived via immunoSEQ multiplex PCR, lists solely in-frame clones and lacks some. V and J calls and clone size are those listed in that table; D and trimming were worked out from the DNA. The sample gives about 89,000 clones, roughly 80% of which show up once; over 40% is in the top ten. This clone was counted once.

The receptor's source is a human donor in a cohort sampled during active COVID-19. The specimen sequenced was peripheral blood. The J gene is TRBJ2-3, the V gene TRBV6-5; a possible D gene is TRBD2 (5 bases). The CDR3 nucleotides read TGTGCCAGCGGGAGTTACCGGACCGATTTCGGTACGCAGTATTTT. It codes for CASGSYRTDFGTQYF.